These 8 T cell receptor beta chains came from one sample sequenced in a study of regulatory T cells in long-lasting Graves disease. Sequencing libraries for TCR beta were prepared with iRepertoire HTBI primers and Arm-PCR of CDR3 regions. MiXCR, applied by TCRdb to the multiplex PCR reads, yields one record per CDR3 protein. Counted here are roughly 500,000 distinct CDR3 sequences, around 15% occurring once; the ten biggest clones make up under 20%. The time point denotes: newly diagnosed GD, antithyroid drugs for less than 3 months. Extracted RNA from PBMCs served as the source of the TCR library. These sequences were also reported in another study, on T cells in Graves' hyperthyroidism and ophthalmopathy.

The sequencing here drew on peripheral blood mononuclear cells (PBMCs), taken at new diagnosis, from a patient treated with antithyroid drugs. These receptor sequences come from a woman in her fifties or sixties with Graves disease.

This clonotype was seen at least ten times. The chain is built from TRBV3-1 and TRBJ2-5; D may be TRBD2 (7 bases). The CDR3 contains 14 residues. The germline gives CDR1 LGHDT, CDR2 YNNKEL (reference sequence). The germline V and J ends were trimmed by 5 bases and 4 bases, with 14 bases remaining between them. CDR3 amino acids: CASSGGAAGETQYF. The CDR3 DNA follows: TGTGCCAGCAGCGGGGGGGCGGCCGGAGAGACCCAGTACTTC.

This clonotype was found many times. V gene TRBV28 combines with J gene TRBJ2-7; 12 positions match TRBD2. The CDR3 totals 15 residues. Germline CDR1 reads MDHEN; CDR2 reads SYDVKM. The trim removed 1 base at V and 6 bases at J, leaving 4 bases unmatched. CDR3 sequence: CASSLSSGRAGEQYF. DNA for the CDR3: TGTGCCAGCAGTTTATCTAGCGGGAGGGCCGGCGAGCAGTACTTC.

The chain has TRBV5-1 and TRBJ2-3; perhaps TRBD2 as D (5 bases). Trimming took off 4 bases at V and 0 bases at J, with 15 bases between the two ends. Germline V CDR1 and CDR2: SGHRS, YFSETQ. This CDR3 has 16 amino acids. CDR3: CASSRIGEPSTDTQYF. The CDR3 nucleotides are TGCGCCAGCAGCCGGATTGGGGAGCCTAGCACAGATACGCAGTATTTT.

This clonotype was counted many times. The V and J genes are TRBV18 and TRBJ2-3; possibly TRBD1 or TRBD2 for D (5 bases each). This CDR3 has 14 residues. V lost 3 bases and J 2 bases, leaving 9 bases between the germline ends. CDR1 and CDR2 (germline): KGHSH, LQKENI. Written as DNA, the CDR3 is TGTGCCAGCTCACCCACGGGACCCACAGATACGCAGTATTTT. It codes for CASSPTGPTDTQYF.

The gene calls are TRBV3-1 and TRBJ2-1, with D uncertain. This CDR3 is built from 15 residues. Germline loops: CDR1 LGHDT, CDR2 YNNKEL (reference sequence). With 0 bases removed from V and 6 bases from J, the gap between germline ends came to 12 bases. CDR3 protein: CASSQDLFSPNEQFF. In DNA, the CDR3 is TGTGCCAGCAGCCAAGATTTGTTCAGCCCCAATGAGCAGTTCTTC.

The V call is TRBV5-1, the J call TRBJ1-2; 9 bases fit TRBD1. Germline-derived CDR1 and CDR2 are SGHRS and YFSETQ. The CDR3 has 15 amino acids. V lost 0 bases to trimming and J lost 7 bases; unmatched junction nucleotides: 7. The CDR3 DNA sequence: TGCGCCAGCAGCTTGGCCCGGGACAGGGATCGTGGCTACACCTTC. It codes for CASSLARDRDRGYTF.

This clonotype was counted at least ten times. The V call is TRBV5-1, the J call TRBJ2-1, with 13 bases identical to TRBD2. With V trimmed by 0 bases and J by 2 bases, 2 bases remained unmatched. CDR3 length equals 17 residues. The germline gives CDR1 SGHRS, CDR2 YFSETQ. CDR3 sequence: CASSLGLAGGTYNEQFF. In DNA, the CDR3 is TGCGCCAGCAGCTTGGGACTAGCGGGAGGTACCTACAATGAGCAGTTCTTC.

This clonotype was recorded a few times. This may be a read error: a much more frequent sequence differs by one nucleotide. The chain employs TRBV6-1 and TRBJ1-1; TRBD1 might be the D (6 bases). CDR3 length equals 13 residues. Germline CDR1 is MNHNS and CDR2 is SASEGT. Trimming stripped 1 base from V and 11 bases from J, with 14 bases between. The CDR3: CASSEEDSLHAFF. As DNA, the CDR3 is TGTGCCAGCAGTGAAGAGGACAGCCTCCACGCTTTCTTT.